A selection of T cell receptor beta chains follows, all from one sample in a study of human T cells and chemical hapten exposure. MiXCR, run by TCRdb on the RACE reads, gives a single entry per CDR3 protein. The sample contains 80,000 to 95,000 distinct CDR3 sequences, over 8.5% of which appear only once. This material consisted of whole blood, taken in connection with sensitization to the hapten diphenylcyclopropenone (DPC). These receptors were obtained from a woman aged 45-59 years with alopecia areata. Some clones in this sample may be carry-over from other donors' samples. The CDR3 runs from the conserved cysteine through the conserved F or W. Fields, in order: D gene, V gene, clone size, J gene, CDR3 protein, CDR3 DNA. The D gene is left open where the match is weak. A clone size is listed for some rows: how often the clone was seen (once, few, many), or a class if it is expanded.

.	TRBV6-6	.	TRBJ1-6	CASNQGNNSPLHF	TGTGCCAGCAACCAGGGGAATAATTCACCCCTCCACTTT
.	TRBV20-1	many	TRBJ2-2	CSALLGAPGELFF	TGCAGTGCCTTACTGGGGGCCCCCGGGGAGCTGTTTTTT
.	TRBV6-1	.	TRBJ1-5	CASSVVGQPQHF	TGTGCCAGCAGTGTGGTCGGCCAGCCCCAGCATTTT
.	TRBV10-3	.	TRBJ2-1	CAISGDTIEQFF	TGTGCCATCAGTGGGGATACGATTGAGCAGTTCTTC
TRBD1	TRBV29-1	many	TRBJ2-1	CSVEGTGGAGNEQFF	TGCAGCGTTGAGGGGACAGGGGGCGCGGGGAATGAGCAGTTCTTC
.	TRBV28	.	TRBJ2-3	CASSLTQHEGWGTDTQYF	TGTGCCAGCAGTTTAACTCAACATGAAGGGTGGGGCACAGATACGCAGTATTTT
.	TRBV5-1	few	TRBJ2-7	CASSLDVVNYEQYF	TGCGCCAGCAGCTTGGATGTGGTGAACTACGAGCAGTACTTC
.	TRBV4-3	few	TRBJ2-7	CASSQDRTRYYEQYF	TGCGCCAGCAGCCAAGATCGGACAAGATACTACGAGCAGTACTTC
.	TRBV4-1	.	TRBJ1-6	CASSQGGFSSYNSPLHF	TGCGCCAGCAGCCAAGGGGGCTTCAGCTCCTATAATTCACCCCTCCACTTT
TRBD2	TRBV27	many	TRBJ2-3	CASAQAPSGNTDTQYF	TGTGCCAGCGCCCAGGCCCCTAGCGGCAACACAGATACGCAGTATTTT
TRBD2	TRBV28	many	TRBJ2-3	CASSTGTSGIRSQYF	TGTGCCAGCAGCACCGGGACTAGCGGGATCAGGTCGCAGTATTTT
.	TRBV5-6	few	TRBJ1-1	CASSVLDSLNTEAFF	TGTGCCAGCAGCGTTCTGGACAGTTTGAACACTGAAGCTTTCTTT
.	TRBV5-1	.	TRBJ2-3	CASSLPGSADTQYF	TGCGCCAGCAGCTTACCGGGATCTGCAGATACGCAGTATTTT
TRBD1	TRBV29-1	many	TRBJ1-1	CSVPGQGKTEAFF	TGCAGCGTTCCTGGACAGGGGAAGACTGAAGCTTTCTTT
TRBD1	TRBV18	many	TRBJ2-3	CASSPRDRTTDTQYF	TGTGCCAGCTCACCACGGGACAGGACCACAGATACGCAGTATTTT
TRBD1	TRBV12-3/TRBV12-4	few	TRBJ1-6	CASSPDRGHSPLHF	TGTGCCAGCAGTCCGGACAGGGGTCATTCACCCCTCCACTTT
TRBD1	TRBV14	many	TRBJ2-1	CASSQRGQYNEQFF	TGTGCCAGCAGCCAGAGGGGACAGTACAATGAGCAGTTCTTC
TRBD2	TRBV5-4	.	TRBJ2-5	CASSLALTSVETQYF	TGTGCCAGCAGCTTGGCCCTGACTAGCGTAGAGACCCAGTACTTC
TRBD1	TRBV11-2	many	TRBJ2-7	CASSLDGQGASYEQYF	TGTGCCAGCAGCTTAGACGGACAGGGGGCTTCCTACGAGCAGTACTTC
.	TRBV7-2	many	TRBJ1-4	CASSLASTQNEKLFF	TGTGCCAGCAGCTTAGCTTCAACACAGAATGAAAAACTGTTTTTT
.	TRBV4-2	few	TRBJ2-7	CASSQDRREQYF	TGTGCCAGCAGCCAAGATAGGCGAGAGCAGTACTTC
.	TRBV25-1	few	TRBJ2-7	CASSEPLPPYEQYF	TGTGCCAGCAGTGAACCCCTTCCTCCCTACGAGCAGTACTTC
.	TRBV7-2	once	TRBJ2-5	CASSLEWVQETQYF	TGTGCCAGCAGCTTAGAATGGGTCCAAGAGACCCAGTACTTC
TRBD1	TRBV12-3/TRBV12-4	many	TRBJ1-5	CASSWTGGGQPQHF	TGTGCCAGCAGTTGGACAGGGGGAGGCCAGCCCCAGCATTTT
.	TRBV7-3	few	TRBJ2-3	CASSLTSSTDTQYF	TGTGCCAGCAGCTTAACGTCCAGCACAGATACGCAGTATTTT
.	TRBV28	few	TRBJ2-7	CASSLSTYEQYF	TGTGCCAGCAGTTTATCAACCTACGAGCAGTACTTC
TRBD2	TRBV20-1	many	TRBJ2-7	CSASRASGLSSYEQYF	TGCAGTGCTAGTAGGGCTAGCGGGTTGAGCTCCTACGAGCAGTACTTC
TRBD1	TRBV7-3	few	TRBJ2-1	CASSLGTGTGNEQFF	TGTGCCAGCTCCCTCGGGACAGGTACGGGGAATGAGCAGTTCTTC